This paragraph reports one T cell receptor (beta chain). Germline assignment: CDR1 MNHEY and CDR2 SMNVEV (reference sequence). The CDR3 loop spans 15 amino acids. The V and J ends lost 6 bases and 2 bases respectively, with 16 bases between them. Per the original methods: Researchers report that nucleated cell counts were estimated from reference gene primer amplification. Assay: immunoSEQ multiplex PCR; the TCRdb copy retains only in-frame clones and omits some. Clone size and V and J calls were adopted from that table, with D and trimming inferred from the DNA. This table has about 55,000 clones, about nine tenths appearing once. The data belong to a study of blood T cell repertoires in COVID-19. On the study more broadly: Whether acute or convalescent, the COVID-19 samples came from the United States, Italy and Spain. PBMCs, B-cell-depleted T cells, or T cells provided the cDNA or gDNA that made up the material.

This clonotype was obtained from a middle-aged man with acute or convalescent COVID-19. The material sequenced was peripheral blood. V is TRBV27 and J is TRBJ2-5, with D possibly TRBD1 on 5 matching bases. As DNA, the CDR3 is TGTGCCAGCAGCGAAGGGGCAGGGCGGCAAGAGACCCAGTACTTC. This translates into CASSEGAGRQETQYF.